This is a list of T cell receptor beta chains from one sample in a study of T cell changes during pregnancy in multiple sclerosis. Produced via immunoSEQ multiplex PCR; TCRdb's table is partial and in-frame only. Of roughly 49,000 clones in the sample, 90% to 95% were seen once. The sequenced sample was peripheral blood, obtained after pregnancy. The receptors were gathered from a female donor with multiple sclerosis, enrolled in a pregnancy study. The CDR3 runs from the conserved cysteine through the conserved F or W. A D gene is named only where the DNA matches it firmly. Only part of the rows carry a size: once, few, many, or a class if the clone is expanded.

. TRBD2 TRBJ2-1 TRBV10-3 CAISGVSGGDNEQFF TGTGCCATCAGTGGAGTTAGCGGGGGGGACAATGAGCAGTTCTTC
once TRBD2 TRBJ2-1 TRBV4-3 CASSQDSGATSREQFF TGCGCCAGCAGCCAAGATAGCGGGGCTACCTCCCGGGAGCAGTTCTTC
. TRBD2 TRBJ2-3 TRBV30 CAWTSGGETDTQYF TGTGCCTGGACTAGCGGGGGCGAGACAGATACGCAGTATTTT
. . TRBJ2-2 TRBV9 CASSVLLKADTGELFF TGTGCCAGCAGCGTATTATTAAAGGCGGACACCGGGGAGCTGTTTTTT
. . TRBJ1-2 TRBV9 CASSVMAAGGYTF TGTGCCAGCAGCGTGATGGCGGCGGGAGGCTACACCTTC
. TRBD2 TRBJ2-3 TRBV7-8 CASVFGSGGTNTQYF TGTGCCAGCGTTTTTGGGAGCGGGGGAACGAATACGCAGTATTTT
. . TRBJ1-2 TRBV6-5 CASSPVQGGYTF TGTGCCAGCAGCCCCGTGCAGGGCGGCTACACCTTC
. TRBD1 TRBJ1-5 TRBV19 CASRPRTGEREPQHF TGTGCCAGTAGACCCCGGACAGGGGAGAGGGAGCCCCAGCATTTT
. TRBD2 TRBJ2-2 TRBV7-2 CASSPRLAANTGELFF TGTGCCAGCAGCCCCCGACTAGCGGCGAACACCGGGGAGCTGTTTTTT
. . TRBJ1-4 TRBV11-3 CASSLDEGGELFF TGTGCCAGCAGCTTAGATGAAGGGGGGGAACTGTTTTTT
. TRBD2 TRBJ2-3 TRBV7-9 CASSLAGATDTQYF TGTGCCAGCAGCCTAGCGGGGGCCACAGATACGCAGTATTTT
. . TRBJ2-1 TRBV10-3 CAISATPPRGSSYNEQFF TGTGCCATCAGTGCGACCCCGCCCAGGGGAAGCTCCTACAATGAGCAGTTCTTC
. . TRBJ2-3 TRBV7-9 CASSLRGGTTDTQYF TGTGCCAGCAGCTTAAGGGGAGGAACCACAGATACGCAGTATTTT
. TRBD1 TRBJ1-1 TRBV10-3 CAIRGTGTNTEAFF TGTGCCATCAGGGGGACAGGGACGAACACTGAAGCTTTCTTT
. TRBD1 TRBJ1-5 TRBV10-3 CAMGQANQPQHF TGTGCCATGGGACAGGCCAATCAGCCCCAGCATTTT
. . TRBJ1-6 TRBV25-1 CASSDRSIGNSPLHF TGTGCCAGCAGCGACAGGTCCATAGGTAATTCACCCCTCCACTTT
. TRBD2 TRBJ2-1 TRBV4-1 CASSLNLPRGGATNEQFF TGCGCCAGCAGCCTCAACCTCCCTCGCGGGGGGGCGACCAATGAGCAGTTCTTC
. TRBD1 TRBJ1-1 TRBV2 CASRGTGVGTEAFF TGTGCCAGCAGGGGGACAGGGGTGGGGACTGAAGCTTTCTTT
. . TRBJ1-6 TRBV6-5 CASRLDRNSPLHF TGTGCCAGCAGACTCGACAGGAATTCACCCCTCCACTTT
. . TRBJ2-5 TRBV19 CASSATGQRETQYF TGTGCCAGTAGTGCAACAGGGCAGCGAGAGACCCAGTACTTC
. TRBD2 TRBJ2-5 TRBV11-2 CASSLAGLAGQETQYF TGTGCCAGCAGCTTAGCAGGACTAGCGGGACAAGAGACCCAGTACTTC
. . TRBJ2-7 TRBV4-3 CASSQATQGSYEQYF TGCGCCAGCAGCCAAGCCACACAGGGTTCGTACGAGCAGTACTTC
. . TRBJ2-1 TRBV21-1 CASSSRPGTSDNEQFF TGTGCCAGCAGCAGCCGCCCTGGGACTAGTGATAATGAGCAGTTCTTC
once . TRBJ2-1 TRBV7-2 CASSLSSSYNEQFF TGTGCCAGCAGCTTATCGAGCTCCTACAATGAGCAGTTCTTC